One sample yielded the 19 T cell receptor beta chains listed below, sequenced in a study of CD8+ T cells in alopecia areata. Isolated RNA was reverse transcribed into cDNA used as the sequencing template. Sequencing was performed with immunoSEQ multiplex PCR; in TCRdb, only in-frame clones are kept and a portion is missing. The sample carries about 180,000 clones, 59% recorded once. The material sequenced was CD4+ T cells sorted from blood, taken at week 0. All receptors come from a human donor with alopecia areata.

V and J are TRBV6-5 and TRBJ1-1; D uncertain. This CDR3 is built from 13 residues. The germline V and J ends were trimmed by 6 bases and 3 bases, with 11 bases remaining between them. The germline gives CDR1 MNHEY, CDR2 SVGAGI. CDR3 nucleotide sequence: TGTGCCAGCAGAGAGGGATTAGACACTGAAGCTTTCTTT. It specifies CASREGLDTEAFF.

CDR3 sequence: CASSEKGGTSTDTQYF. DNA for the CDR3: TGTGCCAGCAGCGAAAAAGGGGGGACGAGCACAGATACGCAGTATTTT. The chain combines TRBV4-2 with TRBJ2-3; either TRBD1 or TRBD2 may supply D (6 bases each). The CDR3 consists of 16 residues. V was shortened by 5 bases and J by 0 bases, with 15 bases between the two germline ends. The germline CDR1 and CDR2 sequences are LGHNA and YNFKEQ.

The sample holds a few counts of this clone. The chain joins TRBV11-2 to TRBJ1-1, with a weak D call TRBD1 (6 bases). Trimming took off 1 base at V and 1 base at J, with 22 bases between the two ends. The CDR3 has 19 residues. The germline V gene encodes CDR1 SGHAT and CDR2 FQNNGV. The CDR3 DNA follows: TGTGCCAGCAGCTTAGGTTTCGGGTATGGCGGACAGAAGAACACTGAAGCTTTCTTT. Protein sequence: CASSLGFGYGGQKNTEAFF. Looking up the rest from reference TRBV11-2 and TRBJ1-1 gives the full variable domain: EAGVAQSPRYKIIEKRQSVAFWCNPISGHATLYWYQQILGQGPKLLIQFQNNGVVDDSQLPKDRFSAERLKGVDSTLKIQPAKLEDSAVYLCASSLGFGYGGQKNTEAFFGQGTRLTVV.

The rearrangement links TRBV29-1 to TRBJ1-1, with a weak D call TRBD1 (6 bases). This CDR3 region has 13 residues. Germline CDR1 reads SQVTM; CDR2 reads ANQGSEA. The V end lost 7 bases, the J end lost 4 bases, and 16 bases lay between the germline ends. The CDR3 sequence is CSAIQGSGTEAFF. The CDR3, as DNA: TGCAGCGCCATACAGGGTTCGGGCACTGAAGCTTTCTTT. Full variable domain (missing parts from reference TRBV29-1 and TRBJ1-1): SAVISQKPSRDICQRGTSLTIQCQVDSQVTMMFWYRQQPGQSLTLIATANQGSEATYESGFVIDKFPISRPNLTFSTLTVSNMSPEDSSIYLCSAIQGSGTEAFFGQGTRLTVV.

The CDR3 reads CASSPGTGGTQYF. CDR3 DNA: TGCGCCAGCAGCCCTGGGACGGGCGGGACCCAGTACTTC. V is TRBV5-1 and J is TRBJ2-5; D is perhaps TRBD1 or TRBD2 (5 bases each). CDR3 size: 13 residues. The germline V and J ends were trimmed by 4 bases and 7 bases, with 14 bases remaining between them. Germline CDR1 is SGHRS and CDR2 is YFSETQ.

V and J are TRBV7-9 and TRBJ2-7; 12 bases align to TRBD1. Germline V CDR1 and CDR2: SEHNR, FQNEAQ (reference sequence). CDR3 size: 16 residues. Trimming removed 6 bases from V and 3 bases from J; junction bases left unmatched: 9. CDR3 region: CASSLPGQGAFYEQYF. The CDR3 DNA reads TGTGCCAGCAGTTTACCGGGACAGGGGGCTTTCTACGAGCAGTACTTC. Full variable domain (rest looked up from reference TRBV7-9 and TRBJ2-7): DTGVSQNPRHKITKRGQNVTFRCDPISEHNRLYWYRQTLGQGPEFLTYFQNEAQLEKSRLLSDRFSAERPKGSFSTLEIQRTEQGDSAMYLCASSLPGQGAFYEQYFGPGTRLTVT.

There are a few counts of this clone. The chain joins TRBV30 to TRBJ2-2, with D unclear. This CDR3 comprises 14 residues. CDR1 and CDR2 (germline): GTSNPN, SVGIG (reference sequence). Trimming cost V 4 bases and J 0 bases, with 9 bases left between them. In nucleotides, the CDR3 is TGTGCCTGGATGGGGATCGCGAACACCGGGGAGCTGTTTTTT. Encoded protein: CAWMGIANTGELFF.

This clone was detected only a few times. The J gene is TRBJ2-5, the V gene TRBV5-1; 7 nucleotides line up with TRBD2. This CDR3 has 15 amino acids. Germline loops: CDR1 SGHRS, CDR2 YFSETQ. The ends lost 3 bases at V and 0 bases at J; junction bases unmatched: 5. CDR3 region: CASSSFGTNQETQYF. For the CDR3, the DNA is TGCGCCAGCAGCTCCTTTGGGACTAACCAAGAGACCCAGTACTTC.

The V and J genes are TRBV29-1 and TRBJ2-1, with 9 positions matching TRBD1. Germline V lookup: CDR1 SQVTM, CDR2 ANQGSEA. This CDR3 contains 12 residues. V gave up 7 bases and J gave up 6 bases; unmatched junction bases: 4. CDR3 sequence: CSAEQGANEQFF. CDR3 DNA: TGCAGCGCCGAACAGGGGGCCAATGAGCAGTTCTTC.

CDR3 sequence reads: CASSPGTVPTYNSPLHF. Written as DNA, the CDR3 is TGTGCCAGCAGCCCAGGGACAGTCCCCACCTATAATTCACCCCTCCACTTT. The chain joins TRBV7-9 to TRBJ1-6, with 7 bases that match TRBD1. The V gene end was trimmed by 5 bases and the J gene end by 2 bases; junction bases not matched to a gene: 9. There are 17 residues in the CDR3. CDR1 is SEHNR, CDR2 FQNEAQ, per germline (reference sequence). Variable domain in full (rest from reference TRBV7-9 and TRBJ1-6): DTGVSQNPRHKITKRGQNVTFRCDPISEHNRLYWYRQTLGQGPEFLTYFQNEAQLEKSRLLSDRFSAERPKGSFSTLEIQRTEQGDSAMYLCASSPGTVPTYNSPLHFGNGTRLTVT.

A remark on this clone: One junction end disagrees with the germline gene, perhaps due to a read error. The chain has TRBV2 and TRBJ2-5, with D uncertain. Germline assignment: CDR1 SNHLY and CDR2 FYNNEI. The CDR3 is made up of 12 amino acids. CDR3 region: CASSELGNSKNF. The CDR3 region has the DNA TGTGCCAGCAGTGAATTGGGAAATAGCAAGAACTTC.

The V and J genes are TRBV5-4 and TRBJ2-5; the D gene is possibly TRBD2 (5 bases). Germline lookup yields CDR1 SGHNT and CDR2 YYREEE (reference sequence). The V end was cut by 0 bases, the J end by 2 bases, with 11 bases between. The CDR3 contains 15 residues. CDR3 sequence reads: CASSLAGRRQETQYF. Here the CDR3 DNA reads TGTGCCAGCAGCTTGGCTGGGAGACGGCAAGAGACCCAGTACTTC.

This chain joins TRBV6-5 and TRBJ1-1, with D unresolved. V was cut by 5 bases and J by 0 bases, with 7 bases left in between. There are 13 residues in the CDR3. In germline, CDR1 is MNHEY, CDR2 SVGAGI. CDR3 protein: CASSTGLNTEAFF. The CDR3 region has the DNA TGTGCCAGCAGTACTGGGTTGAACACTGAAGCTTTCTTT.

This clone came up a few times. The rearrangement links TRBV5-6 to TRBJ2-7; D is perhaps TRBD1 (5 bases). The length of the CDR3 is 11 residues. The V gene's germline CDR1 is SGHDT and CDR2 YYEEEE. Trimming shortened V by 4 bases and J by 5 bases, and 7 bases separated the two germline ends. The CDR3 nucleotides read TGTGCCAGCAGCCTCAGGGACGAGCAGTACTTC. This translates into CASSLRDEQYF.

This chain uses TRBV13 with TRBJ1-5, with D perhaps matching TRBD1 (5 bases). Looked up from germline, CDR1 is PRHDT and CDR2 is FYEKMQ (reference sequence). Trimming removed 0 bases from V and 6 bases from J, with 6 bases in between. The CDR3 consists of 13 residues. CDR3 amino acids: CASSLGGTQPQHF. Here the CDR3 DNA reads TGTGCCAGCAGCTTAGGCGGGACTCAGCCCCAGCATTTT.

The chain carries TRBV30 and TRBJ1-6; TRBD1 might be the D (5 bases). V was trimmed by 3 bases and J by 9 bases, leaving 18 bases between them. The CDR3 sequence is 15 residues long. CDR1 is GTSNPN and CDR2 is SVGIG in the germline V gene (reference sequence). The CDR3 is CAWRLNQGVPSPLHF. The CDR3 nucleotides read TGTGCCTGGAGACTTAATCAGGGTGTTCCTTCACCCCTCCACTTT. The full variable domain, with the rest looked up from reference TRBV30 and TRBJ1-6, is SQTIHQWPATLVQPVGSPLSLECTVEGTSNPNLYWYRQAAGRGLQLLFYSVGIGQISSEVPQNLSASRPQDRQFILSSKKLLLSDSGFYLCAWRLNQGVPSPLHFGNGTRLTVT.

CDR3 region: CASSFGLAGALSYNEQFF. The CDR3 nucleotides are TGTGCCAGCAGCTTCGGACTAGCGGGGGCCCTCTCCTACAATGAGCAGTTCTTC. The rearrangement uses TRBV5-6 and TRBJ2-1, with 13 bases matching TRBD2. Trimming took 2 bases from V and 0 from J; bases not matched to a gene: 5. The CDR3 has 18 amino acids. Germline V gene lookup returns CDR1 SGHDT and CDR2 YYEEEE.

With respect to this clone: This specimen includes other DNA sequences encoding the same CDR3. The chain recombines TRBV18 with TRBJ2-4; no firm D call. Trimming cost V 0 bases and J 0 bases, with 9 bases left between them. This CDR3 region has 16 residues. Germline assignment: CDR1 KGHSH and CDR2 LQKENI. The CDR3 DNA is TGTGCCAGCTCACCACCGAACCGACTAGCCAAAAACATTCAGTACTTC. Translation: CASSPPNRLAKNIQYF.

This clone was seen many times. This chain connects TRBV23-1 to TRBJ1-3; no clear D gene. TRBV23-1 is marked as an open reading frame, function uncertain. Trimming pared 4 bases from V and 0 bases from J, leaving 13 bases between. This CDR3 has 16 residues. CDR3: CASSLKQLVSGNTIYF. The CDR3 bases are TGCGCCAGCAGTCTCAAACAGCTAGTCTCTGGAAACACCATATATTTT.